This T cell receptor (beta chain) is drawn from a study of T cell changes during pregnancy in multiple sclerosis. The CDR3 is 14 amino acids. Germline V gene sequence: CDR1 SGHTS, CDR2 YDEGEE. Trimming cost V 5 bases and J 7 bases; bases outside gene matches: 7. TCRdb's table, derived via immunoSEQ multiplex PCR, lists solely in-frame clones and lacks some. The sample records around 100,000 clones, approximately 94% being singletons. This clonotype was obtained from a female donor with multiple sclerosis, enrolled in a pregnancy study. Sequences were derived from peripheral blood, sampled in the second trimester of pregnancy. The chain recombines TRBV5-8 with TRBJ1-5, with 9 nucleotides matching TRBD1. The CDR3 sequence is CASSPGTGNQPQHF. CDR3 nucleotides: TGTGCCAGCAGTCCCGGGACAGGGAACCAGCCCCAGCATTTT.